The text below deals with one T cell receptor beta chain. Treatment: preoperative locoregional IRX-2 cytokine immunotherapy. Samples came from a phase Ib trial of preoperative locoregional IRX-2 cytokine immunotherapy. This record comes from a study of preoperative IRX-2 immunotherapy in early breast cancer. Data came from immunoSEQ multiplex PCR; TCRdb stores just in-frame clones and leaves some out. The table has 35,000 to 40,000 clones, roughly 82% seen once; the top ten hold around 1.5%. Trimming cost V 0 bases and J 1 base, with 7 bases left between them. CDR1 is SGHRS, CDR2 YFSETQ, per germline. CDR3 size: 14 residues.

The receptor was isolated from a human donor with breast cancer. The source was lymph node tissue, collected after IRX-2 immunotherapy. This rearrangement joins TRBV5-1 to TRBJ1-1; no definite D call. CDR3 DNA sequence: TGCGCCAGCAGCTTGGACGGGAGGAACACTGAAGCTTTCTTT. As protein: CASSLDGRNTEAFF. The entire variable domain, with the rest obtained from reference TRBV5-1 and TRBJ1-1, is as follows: KAGVTQTPRYLIKTRGQQVTLSCSPISGHRSVSWYQQTPGQGLQFLFEYFSETQRNKGNFPGRFSGRQFSNSRSEMNVSTLELGDSALYLCASSLDGRNTEAFFGQGTRLTVV.